This T cell receptor (beta chain) was captured in a study of early T cells in non-severe SARS-CoV-2 infection. Study in general: Whole-blood bulk RNA, unsorted, was sequenced, and chains were unpaired. Notes on the study in general: Anti-spike CD8 specificities were favored by VDJdb matching, whose results missed private and CD4 specificities.

The library protocol tagged individual cDNA molecules with unique molecular identifiers. TCRdb recomputed calls from the 5' RACE reads with MiXCR, one row per CDR3 protein. Among approximately 35,000 distinct CDR3 sequences listed, 6% to 8.5% were seen once. Germline CDR1 is DFQATT and CDR2 is SNEGSKA (reference sequence). The CDR3 totals 16 residues. V shed 2 bases, J shed 6 bases, and the junction held 12 bases outside the gene matches. This clonotype has more than one count but fewer than ten. The antigen is unknown. The chain joins TRBV20-1 to TRBJ2-2, with 7 positions matching TRBD2. The sample consisted of whole blood. The sequence derives from an adult who was a healthcare worker with PCR-confirmed SARS-CoV-2 infection or an uninfected control (not recorded which). The CDR3 loop reads CSARYISGVNSGELFF. For the CDR3, the DNA is TGCAGTGCTAGATACATAAGCGGGGTAAATTCCGGGGAGCTGTTTTTT.